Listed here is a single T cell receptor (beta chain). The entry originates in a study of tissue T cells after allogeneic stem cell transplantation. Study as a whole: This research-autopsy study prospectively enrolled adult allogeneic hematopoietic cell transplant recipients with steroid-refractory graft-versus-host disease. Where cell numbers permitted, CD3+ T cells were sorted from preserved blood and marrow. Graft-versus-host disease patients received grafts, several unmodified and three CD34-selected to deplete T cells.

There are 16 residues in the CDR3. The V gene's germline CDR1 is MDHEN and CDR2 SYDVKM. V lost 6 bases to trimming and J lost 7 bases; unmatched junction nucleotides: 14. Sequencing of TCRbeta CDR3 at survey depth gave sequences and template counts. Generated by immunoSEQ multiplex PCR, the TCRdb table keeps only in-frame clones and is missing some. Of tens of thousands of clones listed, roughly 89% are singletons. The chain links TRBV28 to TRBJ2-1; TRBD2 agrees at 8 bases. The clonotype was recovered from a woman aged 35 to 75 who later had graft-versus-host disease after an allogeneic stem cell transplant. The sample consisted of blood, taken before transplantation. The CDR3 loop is CASSSPRSGSRNEQFF. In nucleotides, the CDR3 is TGTGCCAGCAGCTCCCCTCGCAGCGGGAGTAGGAATGAGCAGTTCTTC.